Listed below are T cell receptor beta chains from one sample, sequenced in a study of blood T cell repertoires in COVID-19. Libraries were prepared by immunoSEQ multiplex PCR; TCRdb keeps only in-frame clonotypes and omits some of them. The sample comprises 250,000 to 300,000 clones, 86% of which are singletons, and about 2% rests with the top ten. Sequencing was performed on peripheral blood. The receptors were gathered from a man under 40 with active or convalescent COVID-19. The CDR3 runs from the conserved cysteine through the conserved F or W. D genes are given only for firm matches. Part of the rows lack a size; the others show once, few, many or a class for expanded clones.

>16|TRBV6-6|.|TRBJ2-5|.
CASSLKTVGAQETQYF
TGTGCCAGCAGTCTTAAAACCGTGGGGGCCCAAGAGACCCAGTACTTC
>13|TRBV28|TRBD1|TRBJ1-6|.
CATRQGWNSPLHF
TGTGCCACAAGACAGGGATGGAATTCACCCCTCCACTTT
>16|TRBV15|TRBD1|TRBJ2-1|.
CATSRDGGTGYNEQFF
TGTGCCACCAGCAGAGATGGAGGGACAGGCTACAATGAGCAGTTCTTC
>16|TRBV5-4|.|TRBJ2-1|few
CASTPRGGISYNEQFF
TGTGCCAGCACCCCTAGGGGGGGAATATCCTACAATGAGCAGTTCTTC
>15|TRBV3-1/TRBV3-2|.|TRBJ2-1|.
CASSPSEGAYNEQFF
TGTGCCAGCAGTCCTAGCGAGGGGGCTTACAATGAGCAGTTCTTC
>13|TRBV7-3|TRBD1|TRBJ1-1|once
CASSYRDRGEAFF
TGTGCCAGCAGCTACCGGGACAGGGGTGAAGCTTTCTTT
>13|TRBV5-1|.|TRBJ1-3|.
CASADSSGNTIYF
TGCGCCAGCGCCGATAGCTCTGGAAACACCATATATTTT
>14|TRBV7-9|.|TRBJ1-1|.
CASSSTGTLVDAFF
TGTGCCAGCAGCTCGACAGGTACCCTCGTAGATGCTTTCTTT
>15|TRBV6-6|.|TRBJ1-5|.
CASSYGGWSNQPQHF
TGTGCCAGCAGTTACGGGGGGTGGAGCAATCAGCCCCAGCATTTT
>13|TRBV5-5|.|TRBJ2-7|few
CASSSPGSYEQYF
TGTGCCAGCAGCTCCCCGGGCTCCTACGAGCAGTACTTC
>12|TRBV29-1|TRBD2|TRBJ2-7|.
CSVVAGGYEQYF
TGCAGCGTGGTAGCGGGGGGCTACGAGCAGTACTTC
>15|TRBV7-2|TRBD1|TRBJ2-1|.
CASSGRDSDHNEQFF
TGTGCCAGCAGCGGCCGGGACAGTGATCACAATGAGCAGTTCTTC
>16|TRBV6-4|TRBD2|TRBJ2-3|.
CASDLAGGRLTDTQYF
TGTGCCAGCGATCTAGCGGGGGGGCGTCTGACAGATACGCAGTATTTT
>13|TRBV11-2|.|TRBJ2-7|.
CASSPGVAYEQYF
TGTGCCAGCAGCCCAGGCGTAGCCTACGAGCAGTACTTC
>14|TRBV19|.|TRBJ2-7|.
CASSYPGRTYEQYF
TGTGCCAGTAGTTACCCAGGTAGGACCTACGAGCAGTACTTC
>15|TRBV5-4|.|TRBJ1-5|once
CASSLGPGAHQPQHF
TGTGCCAGCAGCTTGGGTCCAGGGGCCCATCAGCCCCAGCATTTT
>16|TRBV4-3|TRBD1|TRBJ1-5|.
CASSQDFGQGNQPQHF
TGCGCCAGCAGCCAAGACTTCGGACAGGGGAATCAGCCCCAGCATTTT
>14|TRBV6-5|.|TRBJ1-2|.
CASRGSGGWYGYTF
TGTGCCAGCAGGGGAAGCGGGGGCTGGTATGGCTACACCTTC
>16|TRBV13|.|TRBJ2-7|few
CASSLTGTRYYYEQYF
TGTGCCAGCAGCTTAACCGGGACAAGGTATTACTACGAGCAGTACTTC
>15|TRBV19|TRBD1|TRBJ1-5|.
CASIKTGAGNQPQHF
TGTGCCAGTATAAAAACAGGGGCGGGCAATCAGCCCCAGCATTTT
>14|TRBV5-3|TRBD1|TRBJ2-4|.
CARSLRDREGIQYF
TGTGCCAGAAGCTTGAGGGACAGGGAAGGCATTCAGTACTTC
>17|TRBV2|.|TRBJ2-7|.
CASSEALRHETLHEQYF
TGTGCCAGCAGTGAAGCCCTTAGACACGAAACTCTTCACGAGCAGTACTTC
>15|TRBV6-4|.|TRBJ2-3|.
CASSDSASGTDTQYF
TGTGCCAGCAGTGACTCGGCAAGCGGCACAGATACGCAGTATTTT
>15|TRBV5-1|TRBD1|TRBJ1-6|.
CASSLVGQGNSPLHF
TGCGCCAGCAGCTTGGTGGGACAGGGAAATTCACCCCTCCACTTT
>14|TRBV3-1/TRBV3-2|.|TRBJ2-7|.
CASSQVGYNYEQYF
TGTGCCAGCAGCCAAGTCGGGTACAATTACGAGCAGTACTTC